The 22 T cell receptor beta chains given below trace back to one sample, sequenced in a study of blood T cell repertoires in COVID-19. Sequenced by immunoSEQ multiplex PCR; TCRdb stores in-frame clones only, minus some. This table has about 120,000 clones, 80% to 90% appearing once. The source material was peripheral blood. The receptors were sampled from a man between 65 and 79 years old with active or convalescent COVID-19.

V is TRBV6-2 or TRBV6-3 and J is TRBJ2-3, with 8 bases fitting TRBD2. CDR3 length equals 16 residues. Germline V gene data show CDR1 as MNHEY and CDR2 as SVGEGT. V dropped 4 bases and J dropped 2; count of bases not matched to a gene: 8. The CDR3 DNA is TGTGCCAGCAGTTGGGAGCGGGAGAGGTTCACAGATACGCAGTATTTT. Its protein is CASSWERERFTDTQYF.

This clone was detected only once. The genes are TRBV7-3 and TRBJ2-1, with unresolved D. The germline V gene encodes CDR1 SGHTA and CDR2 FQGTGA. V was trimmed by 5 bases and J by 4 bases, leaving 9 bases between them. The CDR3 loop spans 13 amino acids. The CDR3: CASSLTIYNEQFF. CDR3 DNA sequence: TGTGCCAGCAGCCTCACTATTTACAATGAGCAGTTCTTC.

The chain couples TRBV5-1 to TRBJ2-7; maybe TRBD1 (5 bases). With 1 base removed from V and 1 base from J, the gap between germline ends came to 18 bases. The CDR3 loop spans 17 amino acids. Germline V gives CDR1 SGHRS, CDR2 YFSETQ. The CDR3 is CASSLQGLGDRSYEQYF. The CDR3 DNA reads TGCGCCAGCAGCTTGCAGGGTCTTGGGGATCGGTCCTACGAGCAGTACTTC.

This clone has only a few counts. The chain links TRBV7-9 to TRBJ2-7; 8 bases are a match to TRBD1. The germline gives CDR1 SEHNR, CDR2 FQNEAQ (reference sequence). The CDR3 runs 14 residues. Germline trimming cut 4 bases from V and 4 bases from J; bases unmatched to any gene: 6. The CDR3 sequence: CASSSGQGPYEQYF. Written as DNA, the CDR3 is TGTGCCAGCAGCTCCGGACAGGGTCCGTACGAGCAGTACTTC.

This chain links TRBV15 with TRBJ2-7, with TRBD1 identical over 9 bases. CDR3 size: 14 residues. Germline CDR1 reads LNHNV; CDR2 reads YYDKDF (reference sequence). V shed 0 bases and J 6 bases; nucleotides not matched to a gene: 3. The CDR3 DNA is TGTGCCACCAGCAGAGATACAGGGGGCGGCGAGCAGTACTTC. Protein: CATSRDTGGGEQYF. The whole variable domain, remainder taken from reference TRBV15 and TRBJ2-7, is DAMVIQNPRYQVTQFGKPVTLSCSQTLNHNVMYWYQQKSSQAPKLLFHYYDKDFNNEADTPDNFQSRRPNTSFCFLDIRSPGLGDTAMYLCATSRDTGGGEQYFGPGTRLTVT.

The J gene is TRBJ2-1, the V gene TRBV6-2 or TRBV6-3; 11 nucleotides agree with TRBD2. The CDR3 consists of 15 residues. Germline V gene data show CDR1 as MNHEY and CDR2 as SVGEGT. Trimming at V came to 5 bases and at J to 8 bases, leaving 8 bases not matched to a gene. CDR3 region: CASSTPGLAVYEQFF. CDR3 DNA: TGTGCCAGCAGTACCCCGGGACTAGCGGTCTATGAGCAGTTCTTC.

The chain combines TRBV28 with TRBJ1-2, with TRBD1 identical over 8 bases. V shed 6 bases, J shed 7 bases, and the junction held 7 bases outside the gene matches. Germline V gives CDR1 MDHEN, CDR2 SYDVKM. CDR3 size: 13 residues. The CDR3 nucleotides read TGTGCCAGCAGGCTAGGACAGGGAGGTGGCTACACCTTC. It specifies CASRLGQGGGYTF.

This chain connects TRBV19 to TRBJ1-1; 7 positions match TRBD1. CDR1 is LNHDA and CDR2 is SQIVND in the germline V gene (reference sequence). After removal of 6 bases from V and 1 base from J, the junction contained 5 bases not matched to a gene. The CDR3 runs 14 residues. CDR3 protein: CASRPQGPNTEAFF. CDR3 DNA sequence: TGTGCCAGTAGGCCACAGGGGCCGAACACTGAAGCTTTCTTT.

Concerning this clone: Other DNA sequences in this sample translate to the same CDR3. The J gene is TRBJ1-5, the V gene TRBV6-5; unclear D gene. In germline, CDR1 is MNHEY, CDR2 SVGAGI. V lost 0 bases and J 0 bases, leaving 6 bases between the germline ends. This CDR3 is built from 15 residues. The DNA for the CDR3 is TGTGCCAGCAGTTACTCGCGGAATAGCAATCAGCCCCAGCATTTT. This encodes CASSYSRNSNQPQHF.

DNA for the CDR3: TGTGCCAGCAGCCCCAGACTAGCGGGGTTCAATGAGCAGTTCTTC. This sequence encodes CASSPRLAGFNEQFF. The rearrangement uses TRBV9 and TRBJ2-1, with 11 positions matching TRBD2. With 4 bases clipped from V and 6 bases from J, the junction kept 6 bases outside the gene matches. Per the germline V gene, CDR1 is SGDLS and CDR2 is YYNGEE. This CDR3 has 15 amino acids.

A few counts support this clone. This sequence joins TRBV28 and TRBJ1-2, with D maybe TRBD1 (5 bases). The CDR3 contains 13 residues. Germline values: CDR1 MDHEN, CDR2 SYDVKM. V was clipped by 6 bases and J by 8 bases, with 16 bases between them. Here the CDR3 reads CASSLDSSWGYTF. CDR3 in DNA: TGTGCCAGCAGCCTTGACAGTAGTTGGGGCTACACCTTC.

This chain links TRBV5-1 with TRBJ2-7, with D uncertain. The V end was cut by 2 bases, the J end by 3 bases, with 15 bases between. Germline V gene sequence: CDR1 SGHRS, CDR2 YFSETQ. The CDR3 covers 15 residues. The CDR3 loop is CASSFGGHANYEQYF. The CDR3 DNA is TGCGCCAGCAGCTTCGGCGGCCATGCCAACTACGAGCAGTACTTC. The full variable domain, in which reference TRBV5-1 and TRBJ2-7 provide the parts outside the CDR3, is KAGVTQTPRYLIKTRGQQVTLSCSPISGHRSVSWYQQTPGQGLQFLFEYFSETQRNKGNFPGRFSGRQFSNSRSEMNVSTLELGDSALYLCASSFGGHANYEQYFGPGTRLTVT.

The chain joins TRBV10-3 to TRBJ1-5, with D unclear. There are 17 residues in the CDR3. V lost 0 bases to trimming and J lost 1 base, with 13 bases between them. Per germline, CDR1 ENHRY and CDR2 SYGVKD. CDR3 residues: CAISESMVQTSNQPQHF. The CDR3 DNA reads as TGTGCCATCAGTGAGTCAATGGTACAGACAAGCAATCAGCCCCAGCATTTT.

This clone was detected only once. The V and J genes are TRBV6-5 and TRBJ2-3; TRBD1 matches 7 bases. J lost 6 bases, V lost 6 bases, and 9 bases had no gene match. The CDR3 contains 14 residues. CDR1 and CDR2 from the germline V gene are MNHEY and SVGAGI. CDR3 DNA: TGTGCCAGCAGGAAGAAACAGGGGTCGGATACGCAGTATTTT. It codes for CASRKKQGSDTQYF.

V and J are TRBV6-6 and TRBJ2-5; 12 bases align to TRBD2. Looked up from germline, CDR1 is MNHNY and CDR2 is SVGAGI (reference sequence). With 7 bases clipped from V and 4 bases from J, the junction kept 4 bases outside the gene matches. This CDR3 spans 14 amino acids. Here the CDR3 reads CASTSTSGRETQYF. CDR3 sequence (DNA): TGTGCCAGCACCTCGACTAGCGGGAGAGAGACCCAGTACTTC.

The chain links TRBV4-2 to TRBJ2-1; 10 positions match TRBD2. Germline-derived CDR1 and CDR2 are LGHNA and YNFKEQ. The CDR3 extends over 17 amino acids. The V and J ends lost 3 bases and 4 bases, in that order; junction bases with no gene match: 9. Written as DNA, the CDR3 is TGTGCCAGCAGCCAGCCGTCCGCTAGCGGGAGTTACAATGAGCAGTTCTTC. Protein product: CASSQPSASGSYNEQFF.

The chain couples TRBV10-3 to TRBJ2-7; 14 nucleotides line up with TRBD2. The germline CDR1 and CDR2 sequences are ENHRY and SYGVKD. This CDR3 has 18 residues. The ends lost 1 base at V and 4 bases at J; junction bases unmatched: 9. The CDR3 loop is CAISELTGTSGSLYEQYF. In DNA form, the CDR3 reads TGTGCCATCAGTGAGTTAACCGGGACTAGCGGGAGTCTTTACGAGCAGTACTTC.

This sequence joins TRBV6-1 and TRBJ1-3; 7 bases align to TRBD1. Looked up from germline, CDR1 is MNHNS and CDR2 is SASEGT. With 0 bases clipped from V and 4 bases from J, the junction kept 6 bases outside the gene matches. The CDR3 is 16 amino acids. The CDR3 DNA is TGTGCCAGCAGTGAAGCCGGGACAGTGGCAGGAAACACCATATATTTT. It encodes CASSEAGTVAGNTIYF.

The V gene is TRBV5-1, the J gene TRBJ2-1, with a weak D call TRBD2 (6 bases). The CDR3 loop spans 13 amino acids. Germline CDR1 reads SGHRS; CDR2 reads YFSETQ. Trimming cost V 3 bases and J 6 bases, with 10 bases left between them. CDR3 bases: TGCGCCAGCAGCTCCCCCGGGGGCAATGAGCAGTTCTTC. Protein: CASSSPGGNEQFF.

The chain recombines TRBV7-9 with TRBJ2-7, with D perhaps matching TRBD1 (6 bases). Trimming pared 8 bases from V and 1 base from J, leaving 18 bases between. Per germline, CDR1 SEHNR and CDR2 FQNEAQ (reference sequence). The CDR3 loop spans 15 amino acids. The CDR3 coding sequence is TGTGCCAGCCCCATAGAGCCGGACAGATCCTACGAGCAGTACTTC. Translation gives CASPIEPDRSYEQYF.

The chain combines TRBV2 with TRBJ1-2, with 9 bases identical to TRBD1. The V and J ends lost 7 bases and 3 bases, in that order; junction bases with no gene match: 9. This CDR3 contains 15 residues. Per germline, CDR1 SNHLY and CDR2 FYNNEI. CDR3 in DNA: TGTGCCAGCACCCCGCAGGGACAGGGTTACTATGGCTACACCTTC. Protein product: CASTPQGQGYYGYTF.

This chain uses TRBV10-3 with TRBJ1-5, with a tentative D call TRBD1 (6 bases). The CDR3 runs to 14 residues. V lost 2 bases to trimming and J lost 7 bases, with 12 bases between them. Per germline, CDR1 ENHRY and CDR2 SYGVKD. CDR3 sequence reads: CAISEGGGDQPQHF. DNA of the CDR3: TGTGCCATCAGTGAGGGGGGGGGCGACCAGCCCCAGCATTTT.